This T cell receptor (beta chain) was obtained from a study of cytomegalovirus exposure and HLA in healthy donors. In the study overall: Of some 360 genotyped donors, about 81% clustered with self-reported Caucasian donors. The study's findings and limits: The classifier reportedly diagnosed cytomegalovirus status with high sensitivity and specificity. CMV serostatus was the sole immune exposure data available.

Germline CDR1 and CDR2: MRHNA and SNTAGT. J lost 2 bases, V lost 6 bases, and 12 bases had no gene match. This CDR3 contains 16 residues. For this clone: What it binds is not known.

Both 60 Vbeta primers and 13 Jbeta primers went into the PCR. In the authors' methods: The count from a later analysis was 79 million or so unique TCR beta chains, some 10 million of them shared. The protocol was immunoSEQ multiplex PCR, while the TCRdb copy is restricted to in-frame clones and leaves out a portion. The DNA gave D and trimming, while V, J and clone size come from that table. Of about 140,000 clones in the sample, 60% to 80% were seen once. The rearrangement joins TRBV6-4 to TRBJ1-2, with 7 bases aligning to TRBD1. The clonotype originates from a male donor in good health and CMV-seronegative. Sequenced sample: PBMCs. In DNA form, the CDR3 reads TGTGCCAGCAGACAATACCACAGGGGAACCAACTATGGCTACACCTTC. This gives the protein CASRQYHRGTNYGYTF.